Shown below are 30 T cell receptor beta chains from a single sample sequenced in a study of blood T cells in healthy people across ages. Then a second PCR, running about 7 to 11 cycles, was carried out with a sample-barcoded 5' primer and a J-beta primer mix. From the 5' RACE reads, TCRdb called clonotypes with MiXCR, one entry per CDR3 protein. Seen here are more than 550,000 distinct CDR3 sequences, 20% to 25% observed once, and the top ten hold around 22%. The sample consisted of blood. The receptors were sampled from a man aged 65-85 years in good health.

The CDR3 loop is CASSLSGGINQPQHF. CDR3 bases: TGTGCCAGCAGTTTATCAGGAGGGATCAATCAGCCCCAGCATTTT. The chain combines TRBV27 with TRBJ1-5; D not certain. Per the germline V gene, CDR1 is MNHEY and CDR2 is SMNVEV (reference sequence). There are 15 residues in the CDR3. Trimming took off 0 bases at V and 3 bases at J, with 9 bases between the two ends.

This clonotype appeared a few times. The chain combines TRBV12-3 or TRBV12-4 with TRBJ2-1; D remains unclear. The last part of the DNA fits TRBJ2-5 better; the J call may be wrong. This CDR3 spans 13 amino acids. The CDR3 DNA is TGTGCCAGCAGTTTAGATCTGTGGGCAGACCAGTACTTC. Translated: CASSLDLWADQYF.

The V gene is TRBV5-1, the J gene TRBJ2-5, with D unresolved. With 5 bases removed from V and 4 bases from J, the gap between germline ends came to 18 bases. CDR1 and CDR2 from the germline V gene are SGHRS and YFSETQ. This CDR3 has 15 amino acids. The CDR3 spells CASRGLPPNRETQYF. The CDR3, as DNA: TGCGCCAGCAGGGGCCTCCCTCCTAATCGAGAGACCCAGTACTTC.

J is TRBJ2-1 and V is TRBV20-1; TRBD2 matches at 13 bases. The CDR3 has 14 amino acids. The junction had 7 bases not matched to a gene; V was cut back by 8 bases and J by 6 bases. Germline lookup yields CDR1 DFQATT and CDR2 SNEGSKA (reference sequence). Here the CDR3 reads CSPPGLAGPNEQFF. The CDR3 nucleotides are TGCAGTCCCCCGGGACTAGCGGGGCCCAATGAGCAGTTCTTC.

This sequence joins TRBV18 and TRBJ2-1; 13 nucleotides line up with TRBD2. Germline-derived CDR1 and CDR2 are KGHSH and LQKENI. CDR3 length: 17 residues. V lost 0 bases and J lost 7; bases outside the gene matches: 6. The CDR3 DNA is TGTGCCAGCTCACCACCGTCGGGACTAGCGGGGAAAAATGAGCAGTTCTTC. This codes for CASSPPSGLAGKNEQFF. Based on the CDR3 plus reference TRBV18 and TRBJ2-1, the full variable domain is NAGVMQNPRHLVRRRGQEARLRCSPMKGHSHVYWYRQLPEEGLKFMVYLQKENIIDESGMPKERFSAEFPKEGPSILRIQQVVRGDSAAYFCASSPPSGLAGKNEQFFGPGTRLTVL.

This rearrangement joins TRBV12-3 or TRBV12-4 to TRBJ1-1; no definite D call. The V end lost 5 bases, the J end lost 1 base, and 14 bases lay between the germline ends. The CDR3 has 15 amino acids. The CDR3 here is CASSARTLGNTEAFF. CDR3 DNA: TGTGCCAGCAGTGCCCGAACTTTAGGGAACACTGAAGCTTTCTTT.

This chain joins TRBV20-1 and TRBJ2-1, with D uncertain. Matching the DNA end better, TRBJ2-5 makes the J call doubtful. The CDR3 covers 11 residues. Germline CDR1 DFQATT, CDR2 SNEGSKA (reference sequence). In DNA, the CDR3 is TGCAGTGGGTCGAGCGCGGAGACCCAGTACTTC. This codes for CSGSSAETQYF.

This clonotype turned up a few times. Here the CDR3 reads CASAPMRAHGYTF. CDR3 sequence (DNA): TGTGCCAGCGCGCCAATGAGGGCCCATGGCTACACCTTC. The chain employs TRBV12-3 or TRBV12-4 and TRBJ1-2; no definite D call. V lost 8 bases and J lost 6, with 16 bases in between. The CDR3 has 13 amino acids.

This clonotype has at least ten counts. CDR3 region: CSVETRDGYTF. The CDR3 DNA follows: TGCAGCGTGGAGACCAGGGATGGCTACACCTTC. This chain links TRBV29-1 with TRBJ1-2; a possible D gene is TRBD1 (5 bases). Germline assignment: CDR1 SQVTM and CDR2 ANQGSEA. This CDR3 is 11 amino acids long. V was trimmed by 6 bases and J by 6 bases, leaving 11 bases between them.

The genes are TRBV20-1 and TRBJ2-3; D unclear. Germline lookup yields CDR1 DFQATT and CDR2 SNEGSKA (reference sequence). Between the trimmed V and J ends, which lost 2 bases and 4 bases, there was a span of 10 bases. This CDR3 region has 13 residues. This CDR3 reads CSARMDSPDTQYF. Here the CDR3 DNA reads TGCAGTGCTAGAATGGATAGTCCAGATACGCAGTATTTT.

This clonotype was counted only a few times. The chain uses TRBV29-1 and TRBJ2-2; TRBD1 matches at 11 bases. The CDR3 spans 14 residues. V dropped 6 bases and J dropped 3; count of bases not matched to a gene: 3. Looked up from germline, CDR1 is SQVTM and CDR2 is ANQGSEA. CDR3 nucleotide sequence: TGCAGCGTGGGACAGGGGGGCCACACCGGGGAGCTGTTTTTT. This sequence encodes CSVGQGGHTGELFF.

This rearrangement joins TRBV20-1 to TRBJ2-1; D may match TRBD1 or TRBD2 (5 bases each). Trimming left V 6 bases short and J 6 bases short, with 18 bases between. CDR1 and CDR2 from the germline V gene are DFQATT and SNEGSKA (reference sequence). The CDR3 length is 14 residues. The CDR3 here is CSARPPPGRNEQFF. CDR3 DNA sequence: TGCAGTGCAAGACCCCCTCCGGGACGCAATGAGCAGTTCTTC.

Many counts were recorded for this clonotype. The chain links TRBV7-8 to TRBJ1-2, with 7 bases fitting TRBD1. Per the germline V gene, CDR1 is SGHVS and CDR2 is FQNEAQ. Trimming took 5 bases from V and 3 from J; bases not matched to a gene: 3. This CDR3 spans 13 amino acids. CDR3 coding DNA: TGTGCCAGCAGCCTGAGGGGGCACTATGGCTACACCTTC. Translation gives CASSLRGHYGYTF.

The V gene is TRBV7-2, the J gene TRBJ2-7; no reliable D call. The J call may be incorrect, as the DNA end agrees better with TRBJ2-1. Germline V gene data show CDR1 as SGHTA and CDR2 as FQGNSA. The CDR3 loop spans 13 amino acids. CDR3 sequence (DNA): TGTGCCAGCAGCCCAAACACCCCTAATGAGCAGTTCTTC. This encodes CASSPNTPNEQFF.

A few counts support this clonotype. The chain joins TRBV9 to TRBJ2-1; 9 nucleotides align to TRBD2. This CDR3 spans 15 amino acids. J lost 4 bases, V lost 0 bases, and 2 bases had no gene match. CDR1 is SGDLS and CDR2 is YYNGEE in the germline V gene. The CDR3 region has the DNA TGTGCCAGCAGCGTAGGGACTAGCGTATACAATGAGCAGTTCTTC. Translation gives CASSVGTSVYNEQFF.

This clonotype was observed many times. The chain uses TRBV4-2 and TRBJ2-7; D gene unclear. The germline V and J ends were trimmed by 0 bases and 0 bases, with 3 bases remaining between them. This CDR3 comprises 13 residues. CDR1 and CDR2 (germline): LGHNA, YNFKEQ. The CDR3 here is CASSQDRSYEQYF. The DNA for the CDR3 is TGTGCCAGCAGCCAAGATCGCTCCTACGAGCAGTACTTC.

This clonotype was observed a handful of times. Mismatch with germline at one junction end may stem from a read error. This chain joins TRBV13 and TRBJ2-5; 11 nucleotides match TRBD1. The CDR3 totals 15 residues. Germline V gives CDR1 PRHDT, CDR2 FYEKMQ (reference sequence). CDR3 coding DNA: TGTGCCAGCAGCATAGGACAGGGGGCACAAGAGACCCAGTACTTC. This gives the protein CASSIGQGAQETQYF.

The chain recombines TRBV7-9 with TRBJ2-5; tentative D call: TRBD2 (6 bases). V lost 5 bases, J lost 3 bases, and 16 bases lay in between. CDR1 is SEHNR, CDR2 FQNEAQ, per germline (reference sequence). There are 15 residues in the CDR3. This CDR3 reads CASSPWGLTEETQYF. CDR3 nucleotides: TGTGCCAGCAGCCCCTGGGGACTCACCGAAGAGACCCAGTACTTC.

This clonotype was counted between two and nine times. V gene TRBV7-2 combines with J gene TRBJ2-4, with 8 bases matching TRBD2. The J segment lost 4 bases and the V segment lost 5 bases, leaving 7 bases of the junction unmatched. The CDR3 covers 15 residues. Germline V lookup: CDR1 SGHTA, CDR2 FQGNSA. The CDR3 sequence is CASSPDSGTKNIQYF. In DNA form, the CDR3 reads TGTGCCAGCAGCCCCGATAGCGGGACTAAAAACATTCAGTACTTC.

This clonotype was recorded a few times. The chain links TRBV7-9 to TRBJ2-2; perhaps TRBD1 as D (6 bases). Germline V gene data show CDR1 as SEHNR and CDR2 as FQNEAQ (reference sequence). This CDR3 spans 16 amino acids. The V gene lost 7 bases and the J gene lost 1 base, with 16 bases spanning the gap. CDR3: CASTQRAGENTGELFF. The CDR3 coding sequence is TGTGCCAGCACTCAGAGAGCAGGGGAGAACACCGGGGAGCTGTTTTTT.

This clonotype was found a few times. The genes are TRBV28 and TRBJ2-3; D gene unclear. CDR3 size: 11 residues. V was shortened by 7 bases and J by 2 bases, with 4 bases between the two germline ends. From germline, CDR1 is MDHEN and CDR2 SYDVKM. The CDR3 DNA reads TGTGCCAGCAAATACACAGATACGCAGTATTTT. The encoded protein is CASKYTDTQYF.

The CDR3 region has the DNA TGTGCCAGCAGCTACGAGTCTCGCGAGCAGTACTTC. This sequence encodes CASSYESREQYF. The J gene is TRBJ2-5, the V gene TRBV14; D unclear. The J call could be wrong; TRBJ2-7 is a better fit for the DNA end. CDR1 is SGHDN, CDR2 FVKESK, per germline. There are 12 residues in the CDR3.

This clonotype was observed a handful of times. The V gene is TRBV4-3, the J gene TRBJ2-3, with 9 nucleotides matching TRBD2. The CDR3 is 15 residues long. The junction had 4 bases not matched to a gene; V was cut back by 3 bases and J by 3 bases. The germline CDR1 and CDR2 sequences are LGHNA and YSLEER. CDR3 region: CASSQVAGETDTQYF. For the CDR3, the DNA is TGCGCCAGCAGCCAGGTAGCGGGAGAGACAGATACGCAGTATTTT.

The chain employs TRBV7-9 and TRBJ1-2; 7 bases map to TRBD1. Trimming at V came to 3 bases and at J to 3 bases, leaving 7 bases not matched to a gene. This CDR3 comprises 15 residues. From germline, CDR1 is SEHNR and CDR2 FQNEAQ (reference sequence). Here the CDR3 reads CASSFNRGRDYGYTF. In nucleotides, the CDR3 is TGTGCCAGCAGCTTCAACAGGGGTAGGGACTATGGCTACACCTTC. The complete variable domain, with remaining parts taken from reference TRBV7-9 and TRBJ1-2, reads DTGVSQNPRHKITKRGQNVTFRCDPISEHNRLYWYRQTLGQGPEFLTYFQNEAQLEKSRLLSDRFSAERPKGSFSTLEIQRTEQGDSAMYLCASSFNRGRDYGYTFGSGTRLTVV.

V gene TRBV20-1 combines with J gene TRBJ1-5; D is unresolved. Germline V CDR1 and CDR2: DFQATT, SNEGSKA (reference sequence). V lost 5 bases and J 2 bases, leaving 7 bases between the germline ends. The CDR3 sequence is 12 residues long. CDR3 nucleotide sequence: TGCAGTGCTCAAAACGGCAATCAGCCCCAGCATTTT. Protein sequence: CSAQNGNQPQHF.

Only a few counts were recorded for this clonotype. V gene TRBV5-1 combines with J gene TRBJ2-1; D possibly matches TRBD1 or TRBD2 (6 bases each). V gave up 4 bases and J gave up 13 bases, with 15 bases separating them. Germline V gives CDR1 SGHRS, CDR2 YFSETQ. This CDR3 contains 12 residues. The CDR3: CASSPGGGIQFF. In nucleotides, the CDR3 is TGCGCCAGCAGCCCCGGAGGGGGAATACAGTTCTTC.

Many counts were recorded for this clonotype. This sequence joins TRBV18 and TRBJ1-1; the match to TRBD1 covers 7 bases. Germline CDR1 KGHSH, CDR2 LQKENI. The length of the CDR3 is 14 residues. The V segment lost 6 bases and the J segment 5 bases; nucleotides outside the gene matches: 9. As DNA, the CDR3 is TGTGCCAGCTCCCCGACAGGGCTGGGGACTGAAGCTTTCTTT. It yields the protein CASSPTGLGTEAFF.

The chain uses TRBV5-1 and TRBJ2-1; D might be TRBD1 (5 bases). This CDR3 is built from 14 residues. Trimming pared 4 bases from V and 5 bases from J, leaving 13 bases between. The germline CDR1 and CDR2 sequences are SGHRS and YFSETQ. The DNA for the CDR3 is TGCGCCAGCAGCCCGTCCCCACAGGACAATGAGCAGTTCTTC. It encodes CASSPSPQDNEQFF.

This clonotype was detected only a few times. The chain recombines TRBV5-1 with TRBJ1-2; perhaps TRBD1 as D (5 bases). Germline lookup yields CDR1 SGHRS and CDR2 YFSETQ. The CDR3 contains 13 residues. V lost 4 bases to trimming and J lost 3 bases, with 10 bases between them. In DNA form, the CDR3 reads TGCGCCAGCAGCGAAGACAGTTACTATGGCTACACCTTC. Encoded protein: CASSEDSYYGYTF.

This chain uses TRBV29-1 with TRBJ1-1; 7 bases are a match to TRBD1. Germline V gene data show CDR1 as SQVTM and CDR2 as ANQGSEA. The ends lost 6 bases at V and 7 bases at J; junction bases unmatched: 20. The CDR3 extends over 16 amino acids. As DNA, the CDR3 is TGCAGCGTGCAAACCCGATGGGACACACCAGGGGGTGAAGCTTTCTTT. Its protein product is CSVQTRWDTPGGEAFF.